This TCR beta chain derives from a study of blood T cell repertoires in COVID-19. The overall study: The origin of the acute and convalescent COVID-19 samples was the United States, Italy and Spain. Sample material is recorded as cDNA or gDNA derived from T cells, B-cell-depleted T cells, or PBMCs.

Patients of the Seattle cohort, enrolled during active infection, were followed longitudinally. After removal of 5 bases from V and 12 bases from J, the junction contained 21 bases not matched to a gene. Germline CDR1 SGHTA, CDR2 FQGNSA. The CDR3 length is 17 residues. Source study methods: The assay estimated nucleated cells by amplifying reference gene primers. The assay was immunoSEQ multiplex PCR, and TCRdb's table has in-frame clones only and misses some. V and J calls and clone size are given by that table; D and trimming were obtained from the DNA. This table holds a few hundred thousand clones, approximately 89% found once.

The sample consisted of peripheral blood. This sequence joins TRBV7-2 and TRBJ2-1; 8 positions agree with TRBD1. The receptor was derived from a woman aged 70-85 years with COVID-19, enrolled during active disease. The CDR3 DNA sequence: TGTGCCAGCAGCAAAGGTGGGACAGGAGTACTACAAGTGGGGCAGTTCTTC. The encoded protein is CASSKGGTGVLQVGQFF.